Each of the 4 T cell receptor beta chains below was sequenced from the same sample in a study of blood T cell repertoires in COVID-19. Repertoires were generated with immunoSEQ multiplex PCR, while TCRdb's copy carries only in-frame clones and drops some. The sample consists of 95,000 to 150,000 clones, 84% of them appearing once. Material: PBMCs or T cells enriched from blood (not recorded which). These receptor sequences come from a woman under 40 who had recovered from COVID-19.

J is TRBJ2-1 and V is TRBV5-1; weak D call: TRBD2 (5 bases). The V end lost 0 bases, the J end lost 9 bases, and 13 bases lay between the germline ends. The CDR3 is 14 residues long. Germline lookup yields CDR1 SGHRS and CDR2 YFSETQ. This CDR3 is CASSLASTSREQFF. CDR3 in DNA: TGCGCCAGCAGCTTGGCCTCTACTAGTCGTGAGCAGTTCTTC.

This chain links TRBV4-3 with TRBJ2-1, with D possibly TRBD1 on 5 matching bases. Germline V CDR1 and CDR2: LGHNA, YSLEER. Trimming took 4 bases from V and 2 from J, leaving 15 bases between them. CDR3 length equals 16 residues. The DNA for the CDR3 is TGCGCCAGCAGCCGGAAGGGGTGGAGTACCTACAATGAGCAGTTCTTC. Protein: CASSRKGWSTYNEQFF.

The rearrangement joins TRBV5-5 to TRBJ2-2, with D perhaps TRBD2 (5 bases). The CDR3 runs 16 residues. Germline-derived CDR1 and CDR2 are SGHKS and YYEKEE (reference sequence). V was trimmed by 4 bases and J by 5 bases, leaving 18 bases between them. The DNA for the CDR3 is TGTGCCAGCAGCGGCCGGCTAGCTAGTCTTACCGGGGAGCTGTTTTTT. It is translated as CASSGRLASLTGELFF.

This clone was observed at least ten times. With a much larger clone just one base away, this may be a read error. Within the sample, other DNA sequences also encode this same CDR3. The V gene is TRBV28, the J gene TRBJ1-2; perhaps TRBD1 as D (6 bases). The CDR3 is 14 residues long. Per the germline V gene, CDR1 is MDHEN and CDR2 is SYDVKM. The CDR3 region is CPPAGGGRAYGYTF. DNA for the CDR3: TGCCCCCCTGCGGGGGGGGGCCGGGCCTATGGCTACACCTTC.